One and the same sample provided the 32 T cell receptor beta chains below, sequenced in a study of T cells after yellow fever vaccination. TCRdb processed the 5' RACE reads anew with MiXCR; each CDR3 protein has one entry. This sample has 450,000 to 550,000 distinct CDR3 sequences, with 15% to 20% found just once. Material: PBMCs, obtained 15 days after the yellow fever booster vaccination. Every receptor here comes from a man aged 30 to 39 who received the YFV17D yellow fever vaccine.

The rearrangement uses TRBV28 and TRBJ2-7; D unclear. The CDR3 has 15 amino acids. Per germline, CDR1 MDHEN and CDR2 SYDVKM. With 3 bases removed from V and 6 bases from J, the gap between germline ends came to 18 bases. The CDR3, as DNA: TGTGCCAGCAGTTTGCGAGACGACGGGTCAAGCGAGCAGTACTTC. Its protein product is CASSLRDDGSSEQYF.

V gene TRBV7-6 combines with J gene TRBJ2-3; TRBD1 agrees at 7 bases. The CDR3 contains 15 residues. Trimming at V came to 5 bases and at J to 4 bases, leaving 9 bases not matched to a gene. Germline V gene lookup returns CDR1 SGHVS and CDR2 FNYEAQ. The CDR3 reads CASSPPTGMADTQYF. Here the CDR3 DNA reads TGTGCCAGCAGCCCCCCGACAGGGATGGCAGATACGCAGTATTTT.

The genes are TRBV7-9 and TRBJ2-1; D may be TRBD2 (6 bases). CDR3 length: 14 amino acids. Trimming shortened V by 3 bases and J by 6 bases, and 12 bases separated the two germline ends. Germline CDR1 SEHNR, CDR2 FQNEAQ (reference sequence). CDR3 loop: CASSFGGPGNEQFF. The CDR3 DNA follows: TGTGCCAGCAGCTTTGGAGGGCCGGGCAATGAGCAGTTCTTC.

This clonotype has more than one count but fewer than ten. The J gene is TRBJ1-2, the V gene TRBV29-1; no clear D gene. The CDR3 totals 12 residues. V was clipped by 1 base and J by 8 bases, with 11 bases between them. CDR1 and CDR2 from the germline V gene are SQVTM and ANQGSEA. CDR3 region: CSVEGPLGGYTF. The CDR3, as DNA: TGCAGCGTTGAAGGGCCCCTCGGGGGCTACACCTTC.

This clonotype was picked up a small number of times. The rearrangement links TRBV3-1 to TRBJ2-2; D is ambiguous. CDR3 length: 12 amino acids. V was cut by 8 bases and J by 3 bases, with 7 bases left in between. Germline CDR1 LGHDT, CDR2 YNNKEL (reference sequence). The CDR3 reads CASGFDTGELFF. CDR3 coding DNA: TGTGCCAGCGGGTTCGACACCGGGGAGCTGTTTTTT.

J is TRBJ2-5 and V is TRBV29-1; TRBD1 matches 8 bases. The germline V gene has CDR1 SQVTM and CDR2 ANQGSEA. The V segment lost 8 bases and the J segment 5 bases; nucleotides outside the gene matches: 7. The CDR3 totals 12 residues. This CDR3 reads CSSRTGSETQYF. CDR3 coding DNA: TGCAGCTCCCGGACAGGGTCGGAGACCCAGTACTTC.

This clonotype was found a few times. The chain has TRBV11-1 and TRBJ2-5; unclear D gene. V was shortened by 1 base and J by 5 bases, with 23 bases between the two germline ends. The CDR3 has 18 amino acids. In germline, CDR1 is SGHAT, CDR2 FQDESV (reference sequence). The CDR3 sequence is CASSLGQLSNSPRETQYF. Written as DNA, the CDR3 is TGTGCCAGCAGCTTAGGGCAGCTCAGCAACTCTCCGAGGGAGACCCAGTACTTC. The complete variable domain, with remaining parts taken from reference TRBV11-1 and TRBJ2-5, reads EAEVAQSPRYKITEKSQAVAFWCDPISGHATLYWYRQILGQGPELLVQFQDESVVDDSQLPKDRFSAERLKGVDSTLKIQPAELGDSAMYLCASSLGQLSNSPRETQYFGPGTRLLVL.

The chain recombines TRBV7-9 with TRBJ2-5; no definite D call. This CDR3 comprises 15 residues. CDR1 is SEHNR and CDR2 is FQNEAQ in the germline V gene (reference sequence). Trimming left V 5 bases short and J 9 bases short, with 22 bases between. The CDR3 reads CASSNTAKWAIPQYF. CDR3 sequence (DNA): TGTGCCAGCAGCAACACTGCGAAATGGGCGATTCCCCAGTACTTC. The entire variable domain, with the rest obtained from reference TRBV7-9 and TRBJ2-5, is as follows: DTGVSQNPRHKITKRGQNVTFRCDPISEHNRLYWYRQTLGQGPEFLTYFQNEAQLEKSRLLSDRFSAERPKGSFSTLEIQRTEQGDSAMYLCASSNTAKWAIPQYFGPGTRLLVL.

This chain joins TRBV6-1 and TRBJ2-4; tentative D call: TRBD1 (5 bases). The CDR3 totals 15 residues. From germline, CDR1 is MNHNS and CDR2 SASEGT. With 5 bases removed from V and 8 bases from J, the gap between germline ends came to 19 bases. DNA for the CDR3: TGTGCCAGCAGTCCGATTGGGGCTGGGGAAGACATTCAGTACTTC. Protein sequence: CASSPIGAGEDIQYF.

The CDR3, as DNA: TGCAGTGCTCTCCGGGACCTACTCTACGAGCAGTACTTC. It yields the protein CSALRDLLYEQYF. J is TRBJ2-7 and V is TRBV20-1; D tentatively reads TRBD1 or TRBD2 (5 bases each). The length of the CDR3 is 13 residues. V lost 5 bases and J 3 bases, leaving 14 bases between the germline ends. Germline V gene lookup returns CDR1 DFQATT and CDR2 SNEGSKA (reference sequence).

In its sample, this clonotype was seen a few times. The V and J genes are TRBV29-1 and TRBJ2-1; D remains ambiguous. The germline V gene encodes CDR1 SQVTM and CDR2 ANQGSEA. V was pared by 4 bases and J by 3 bases, with 10 bases between. The CDR3 covers 13 residues. This CDR3 is CSVVSAHYNEQFF. CDR3 nucleotide sequence: TGCAGCGTTGTATCAGCCCACTACAATGAGCAGTTCTTC.

V and J are TRBV27 and TRBJ2-7; D is perhaps TRBD1 (5 bases). This CDR3 spans 15 amino acids. V was shortened by 2 bases and J by 0 bases, with 11 bases between the two germline ends. The germline gives CDR1 MNHEY, CDR2 SMNVEV (reference sequence). For the CDR3, the DNA is TGTGCCAGCAGTTTAGGTCGCAGGGTCTCCTACGAGCAGTACTTC. Translation: CASSLGRRVSYEQYF.

The CDR3 bases are TGTGCCAGCAGCCCGCGGGAGTCTCCCTACAATGAGCAGTTCTTC. Its protein is CASSPRESPYNEQFF. This rearrangement joins TRBV7-2 to TRBJ2-1; 7 bases are shared with TRBD2. V dropped 5 bases and J dropped 2; count of bases not matched to a gene: 6. CDR3 length equals 15 residues. Germline CDR1 and CDR2: SGHTA and FQGNSA.

In this sample, this clonotype turned up a few times. This rearrangement joins TRBV6-2 or TRBV6-3 to TRBJ2-7; the match to TRBD1 covers 9 bases. This CDR3 spans 15 amino acids. The germline CDR1 and CDR2 sequences are MNHEY and SVGEGT. Trimming at V came to 6 bases and at J to 7 bases, leaving 13 bases not matched to a gene. The CDR3 reads CASREPGQGSSEQYF. The CDR3 DNA reads TGTGCCAGCAGAGAACCAGGACAGGGGTCGAGTGAGCAGTACTTC.

The sample holds one count of this clonotype. This chain joins TRBV4-3 and TRBJ2-1; 11 bases agree with TRBD1. This CDR3 has 15 residues. Per the germline V gene, CDR1 is LGHNA and CDR2 is YSLEER. V lost 3 bases to trimming and J lost 6 bases; unmatched junction nucleotides: 4. CDR3 amino acids: CASSHPGQGVNEQFF. The CDR3 bases are TGCGCCAGCAGCCATCCGGGACAGGGGGTCAATGAGCAGTTCTTC.

This rearrangement joins TRBV20-1 to TRBJ2-7; D ambiguous. Trimming took 1 base from V and 2 from J, leaving 21 bases between them. The CDR3 spans 17 residues. The germline V gene encodes CDR1 DFQATT and CDR2 SNEGSKA (reference sequence). CDR3 sequence (DNA): TGCAGTGCTAGAGCCCCTTTCAACGGAGCGAACCCCTACGAGCAGTACTTC. It is translated as CSARAPFNGANPYEQYF.

This clonotype has a handful of counts. The chain employs TRBV12-3 or TRBV12-4 and TRBJ1-1; 7 nucleotides match TRBD1. The CDR3 covers 14 residues. Trimming removed 6 bases from V and 0 bases from J; junction bases left unmatched: 4. The CDR3 loop reads CASRNRGLNTEAFF. The DNA of the CDR3 is TGTGCCAGCAGAAACAGGGGACTGAACACTGAAGCTTTCTTT.

The chain links TRBV20-1 to TRBJ1-2, with D perhaps TRBD1 (5 bases). The CDR3 is 12 residues long. CDR1 DFQATT and CDR2 SNEGSKA come from the germline V gene (reference sequence). V was pared by 4 bases and J by 10 bases, with 16 bases between. CDR3 sequence (DNA): TGCAGTGCTAACCCCGGGACGGACCTCTACACCTTC. Protein product: CSANPGTDLYTF.

This clonotype was recorded at least ten times. The chain employs TRBV7-7 and TRBJ2-5; the match to TRBD2 covers 7 bases. Trimming took 1 base from V and 2 from J; bases not matched to a gene: 4. The CDR3 length is 15 residues. Germline-derived CDR1 and CDR2 are SSHAT and FNYEAQ (reference sequence). The CDR3 DNA reads as TGTGCCAGCAGCTTAGATGGGAGGGGACAAGAGACCCAGTACTTC. It encodes CASSLDGRGQETQYF.

This clonotype came up a few times. This chain links TRBV18 with TRBJ2-1; possibly TRBD2 for D (6 bases). V was clipped by 6 bases and J by 0 bases, with 18 bases between them. The CDR3 sequence is 17 residues long. Germline CDR1 and CDR2: KGHSH and LQKENI. The CDR3 nucleotides are TGTGCCAGCTCTACAAGGGAGGCCACCAGCTCCTACAATGAGCAGTTCTTC. Encoded protein: CASSTREATSSYNEQFF.

This clonotype was seen a handful of times. J is TRBJ2-7 and V is TRBV12-3 or TRBV12-4, with 7 bases aligning to TRBD2. V trimming: 1 base; J trimming: 7 bases; junction bases outside the gene matches: 4. CDR3 length: 13 residues. The CDR3 DNA follows: TGTGCCAGCAGTTTAGAACTAGCGAGTGAGCAGTACTTC. It specifies CASSLELASEQYF.

The chain links TRBV12-3 or TRBV12-4 to TRBJ1-2, with TRBD1 as a possible D gene (5 bases). Trimming cost V 5 bases and J 10 bases, with 14 bases left between them. The CDR3 spans 12 residues. The CDR3 coding sequence is TGTGCCAGCAGTGACAGTGGGTCGATCTACACCTTC. Amino acids: CASSDSGSIYTF.

The V and J genes are TRBV5-1 and TRBJ2-2; D is unresolved. The CDR3 is 14 amino acids. The germline V gene encodes CDR1 SGHRS and CDR2 YFSETQ. Trimming removed 0 bases from V and 6 bases from J, with 9 bases in between. The CDR3 DNA is TGCGCCAGCAGCTTGGCCGTGGGTTCCGGGGAGCTGTTTTTT. Translating gives CASSLAVGSGELFF.

The chain is built from TRBV27 and TRBJ2-1, with TRBD2 matching 9 bases. Looked up from germline, CDR1 is MNHEY and CDR2 is SMNVEV (reference sequence). The CDR3 length is 15 residues. With V trimmed by 6 bases and J by 8 bases, 11 bases remained unmatched. CDR3 nucleotide sequence: TGTGCCAGCAGACCCACCGGGACTAGCTTCCATGAGCAGTTCTTC. It specifies CASRPTGTSFHEQFF.

The chain has TRBV7-2 and TRBJ2-2; 14 positions match TRBD2. The CDR3 is 15 amino acids. Germline V gene sequence: CDR1 SGHTA, CDR2 FQGNSA. V gave up 4 bases and J gave up 8 bases; unmatched junction bases: 3. DNA for the CDR3: TGTGCCAGCAGCTCCGGGACTAGCGGGAGTGGGGAGCTGTTTTTT. It yields the protein CASSSGTSGSGELFF.

This clonotype was picked up a small number of times. The chain employs TRBV20-1 and TRBJ2-7, with a weak D call TRBD1 (6 bases). The germline gives CDR1 DFQATT, CDR2 SNEGSKA (reference sequence). The CDR3 extends over 14 amino acids. Trimming shortened V by 3 bases and J by 6 bases, and 18 bases separated the two germline ends. The CDR3 is CSASSGWGLVEQYF. CDR3 DNA sequence: TGCAGTGCTAGTTCGGGGTGGGGGCTCGTCGAGCAGTACTTC.

The V and J genes are TRBV20-1 and TRBJ2-2; TRBD2 matches at 9 bases. The V and J ends lost 0 bases and 0 bases, in that order; junction bases with no gene match: 14. The germline CDR1 and CDR2 sequences are DFQATT and SNEGSKA (reference sequence). The CDR3 is made up of 20 amino acids. The DNA for the CDR3 is TGCAGTGCTAGAGATGACCTAGCGGGAAGTCTCGTCGCGAACACCGGGGAGCTGTTTTTT. Translating it yields CSARDDLAGSLVANTGELFF.

This clonotype was seen only a few times. The chain joins TRBV5-1 to TRBJ1-2; D is unclear. Looked up from germline, CDR1 is SGHRS and CDR2 is YFSETQ. V lost 0 bases and J 8 bases, leaving 5 bases between the germline ends. The CDR3 covers 11 residues. The CDR3 region is CASSLGLGYTF. CDR3 DNA sequence: TGCGCCAGCAGCTTGGGGCTCGGCTACACCTTC.

This chain joins TRBV12-3 or TRBV12-4 and TRBJ2-2; D could derive from TRBD1 or TRBD2 (6 bases each). V lost 4 bases, J lost 6 bases, and 15 bases lay in between. CDR3 length: 15 amino acids. CDR3 nucleotide sequence: TGTGCCAGCAGTTACGCGGGGACAAATGCCGGGGAGCTGTTTTTT. Its protein product is CASSYAGTNAGELFF.

This clonotype was seen a handful of times. V gene TRBV6-2 or TRBV6-3 combines with J gene TRBJ2-1, with 9 bases fitting TRBD2. Germline V gene lookup returns CDR1 MNHEY and CDR2 SVGEGT. V lost 8 bases, J lost 1 base, and 6 bases stayed unmatched. The CDR3 totals 15 residues. The chain's CDR3 is CASGLSGSSYNEQFF. Written as DNA, the CDR3 is TGTGCCAGCGGCCTTAGCGGGAGTTCCTACAATGAGCAGTTCTTC.

This chain uses TRBV29-1 with TRBJ1-1, with D hard to call. CDR1 and CDR2 from the germline V gene are SQVTM and ANQGSEA. The V end was cut by 4 bases, the J end by 1 base, with 7 bases between. The CDR3 is 12 amino acids. CDR3 sequence reads: CSVVPENTEAFF. In nucleotides, the CDR3 is TGCAGCGTTGTCCCAGAGAACACTGAAGCTTTCTTT.

The rearrangement joins TRBV6-1 to TRBJ2-3, with D maybe TRBD2 (6 bases). The CDR3 spans 14 residues. Germline CDR1 reads MNHNS; CDR2 reads SASEGT. V gave up 4 bases and J gave up 3 bases, with 11 bases separating them. CDR3 nucleotide sequence: TGTGCCAGCAGTGGCAGGGCGGGAACAGATACGCAGTATTTT. Translation: CASSGRAGTDTQYF.